This T cell receptor beta chain is from a study of T cells in Graves' hyperthyroidism and ophthalmopathy. This clonotype was counted at least ten times. Its antigen is unidentified. A read error may produce the germline difference seen at one junction end. RNA transcripts yielded amplified TCR beta CDR3 regions. A first-round RT-PCR of the TCR CDR3 used the HTBI primer set. TCRdb redid the calling of the multiplex PCR reads with MiXCR, one entry per CDR3 protein. The sample yields around 350,000 distinct CDR3 sequences, 15% to 20% seen once. This CDR3 is 11 amino acids long. General study points: Blood also carried most thyroid clonotypes expanded above 0.001.

Exclusion of a patient resulted from uncontrolled infection, other autoimmune disease, pregnancy or lactation. The TCR was taken from a woman aged 18-35 years with Graves' hyperthyroidism. The chain joins TRBV12-3 or TRBV12-4 to TRBJ1-4; D unclear. The specimen sequenced was blood. CDR3 sequence (DNA): TGTGCCAGCAGCTACCGGGAAAAACCGTTTTTT. As protein: CASSYREKPFF.